The clone carrying this T cell receptor (beta chain) was picked up a small number of times. TCRdb reprocessed the 5' RACE reads with MiXCR, giving one entry per CDR3 protein. The table lists 610,000 or so distinct CDR3 sequences, around 12% of them singletons. This sample was included in a study of T cells after yellow fever vaccination. At the level of the study: The SMART-Seq v4 Ultra Low Input method served to prepare the low-cell-number fractions.

CDR3 length equals 19 residues. The germline CDR1 and CDR2 sequences are DFQATT and SNEGSKA (reference sequence). V was shortened by 2 bases and J by 4 bases, with 27 bases between the two germline ends. V and J are TRBV20-1 and TRBJ2-1, with D tentatively TRBD1 or TRBD2 (5 bases each). This material consisted of PBMCs, taken on the day of the yellow fever booster vaccination. The sequence was obtained from a man in his thirties or forties who received the YFV17D yellow fever vaccine. CDR3 protein: CSARQRTTKGPIGYNEQFF. The CDR3 region has the DNA TGCAGTGCTAGACAACGAACTACGAAGGGACCGATCGGGTACAATGAGCAGTTCTTC.